This section outlines one TCR beta chain sequence together with its context. The target antigen is unknown. TCRdb's table, derived via immunoSEQ multiplex PCR, lists solely in-frame clones and lacks some. The table lists about 61,000 clones, approximately 93% of them singletons. The CDR3 loop spans 15 amino acids. The germline V gene has CDR1 SQVTM and CDR2 ANQGSEA. The V gene lost 2 bases and the J gene lost 0 bases, with 14 bases spanning the gap. These data are taken from a study of OX40 agonist ivuxolimab in advanced cancers. Study information: The group had a mean age of roughly 65 years, ranged from about 23 to 79, and was roughly 80% male.

Study conclusions and caveats: The study found among the lowest clonal expansion in partial responders at 0.1-3.0 mg/kg.

This specimen was CD4+ or CD8+ T cells sorted from blood, taken in a trial of the OX40 agonist ivuxolimab. This chain connects TRBV29-1 to TRBJ2-7; D remains unclear. The receptor comes from an adult with an advanced solid tumor such as melanoma, head and neck, liver or kidney cancer. DNA for the CDR3: TGCAGCGTTGAAAGATCCGGCAGGAGCTCCTACGAGCAGTACTTC. This sequence encodes CSVERSGRSSYEQYF.